The following is a TCR beta chain sequence with its context. No cognate antigen has been identified for it. Base qualities are not provided; no much larger clone lies one nucleotide away. A distance of 14 bases separates the germline ends of V and J, which lose 7 bases and 3 bases respectively. CDR1 and CDR2 are read off the germline V gene (reference sequence) as LNHDA and SQIVND. From the cysteine through the phenylalanine, the CDR3 covers 14 amino acids. The DNA shown is the 42-base CDR3, in frame from base 1. TCRbeta CDR3 regions were amplified from genomic DNA by means of the immunoSEQ Assay, a bias-controlled multiplex PCR. The study's own analysis went as follows. Within the assay, amplification of reference gene primers was used to estimate how many nucleated cells each sample contained. Sequence reads were collapsed and filtered to measure the absolute abundance of every unique TCRbeta CDR3 rearrangement. For each sample, productive Simpson clonality was calculated as the square root of Simpson's diversity index across productive rearrangements. TCRdb carries this immuneACCESS record with in-frame sequences only. Its versions omit some clonotypes, under half of them owing to an unresolved V gene in the studies checked, with the rest unexplained. V and J calls plus clone size are reproduced from that table; the DNA served to infer D and trimming. Across this sample there are just over 650,000 clones, with about nine tenths seen only once. The leading ten clones occupy 0.2% to 0.3% of the sample.

This sample was taken from a study of blood T cell repertoires in COVID-19 (dated by TCRdb to between 2020 and 2021). General notes on the study: The collaborator samples originated in the United States, Italy and Spain and spanned the acute and convalescent phases of COVID-19. The prospective study material was composed of cDNA or gDNA derived from T cells, B-cell-depleted T cells, or PBMCs. The repertoires were made available in a free public database intended to serve as a resource for research on the immune response to SARS-CoV-2. Where HLA class I and class II types were available, the types were taken from metadata supplied by the sample provider, not from assay-based typing. Nearly every sample came with metadata listing a de-identified subject ID, COVID-19 status, age in years and sex. The dataset comprised deeply sampled blood TCRbeta repertoires from subjects exposed to, actively infected with, or recovered from COVID-19. Samples were obtained from the ongoing ImmuneRACE study (first 160 participants) and from some 1,300 subjects provided by 6 global collaborators. What the work shows at the level of the full study, not this receptor alone: The quantity of clinical and demographic metadata differed by source and by participant and was supplied without curation.

Whole blood was collected in K2EDTA tubes by collaborating institutions according to the institutions' own protocols. For TCRbeta analysis, collaborators shipped samples as frozen whole blood, isolated PBMCs, or DNA extracted from either of those sample types. The sample was peripheral blood. This sequence uses TRBV19 and TRBJ2-3; TRBD2 is perhaps the D gene, given 7 matching bases. This receptor was taken from a woman between 18 and 29 years old with acute or convalescent COVID-19. The DNA is as follows: TGTGCCAGTAAGGGGGGGCAGGAAACAGATACGCAGTATTTT. The encoded protein is CASKGGQETDTQYF.